This T cell receptor (beta chain) was profiled in a study of cytomegalovirus exposure and HLA in healthy donors. PCR used 60 Vbeta primers and 13 Jbeta primers. Generated by immunoSEQ multiplex PCR, the TCRdb table keeps only in-frame clones and is missing some. The table includes 100,000 to 120,000 clones, around four fifths detected once. General study points: Cytomegalovirus association was assigned to more than 150 TCR beta chains. TCR beta chains associated with HLA were, in a later analysis, more clonally expanded than equally common others. In an earlier analysis, about 87% or about 30%: the productive usage of most TCR beta V segments.

In the case of this clone: Its antigen is as yet unknown.

Trimming removed 3 bases at V and 5 bases at J, with 13 bases between. The CDR3 length is 14 residues. Germline-derived CDR1 and CDR2 are MNHNS and SASEGT. This receptor was identified in a man aged 30 to 39 in good health and CMV-seronegative. Specimen: PBMCs. The chain recombines TRBV6-1 with TRBJ1-2; D not resolved. The CDR3 spells CASSDDQFLYGYTF. CDR3 DNA: TGTGCCAGCAGTGATGATCAGTTCTTGTATGGCTACACCTTC.